This T cell receptor beta chain is from a study of blood T cell repertoires in COVID-19. Overall study context: Donors in the United States, Italy and Spain gave samples during acute or convalescent COVID-19. PBMCs, B-cell-depleted T cells, or T cells were the source of the cDNA or gDNA that made up the material.

Original processing methods: Counts of nucleated cells, estimated from reference gene primer amplification, were obtained. The protocol was immunoSEQ multiplex PCR, while the TCRdb copy is restricted to in-frame clones and leaves out a portion. V, J and clone size are those of that table, while D and trimming were read from the DNA. This sample has 95,000 to 150,000 clones; 87% occur once, and the top ten carry roughly 30%. V dropped 4 bases and J dropped 2 bases, with 12 bases sitting between them. The CDR3 runs 15 residues. Looked up from germline, CDR1 is KGHDR and CDR2 is SFDVKD. Source material: peripheral blood. The chain combines TRBV24-1 with TRBJ2-3; D is possibly TRBD2 (6 bases). The clonotype was recovered from a woman in her 70s with acute or convalescent COVID-19. The CDR3 DNA sequence: TGTGCCACCAGTGACCCCGGGACTCCCACAGATACGCAGTATTTT. It specifies CATSDPGTPTDTQYF.